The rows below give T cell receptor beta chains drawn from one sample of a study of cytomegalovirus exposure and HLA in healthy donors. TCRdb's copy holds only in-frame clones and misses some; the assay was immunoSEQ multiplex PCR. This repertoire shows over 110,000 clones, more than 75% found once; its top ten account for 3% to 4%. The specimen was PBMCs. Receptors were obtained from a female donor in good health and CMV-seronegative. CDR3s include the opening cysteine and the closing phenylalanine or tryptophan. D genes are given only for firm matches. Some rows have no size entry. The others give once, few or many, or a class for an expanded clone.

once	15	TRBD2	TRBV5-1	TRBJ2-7	TGCGCCAGCAGCTACGGGACTAGCGGCCCCTACGAGCAGTACTTC	CASSYGTSGPYEQYF
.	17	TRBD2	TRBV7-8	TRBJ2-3	TGTGCCAGCAGCGCACGCCGGGGGGTACTTCACACAGATACGCAGTATTTT	CASSARRGVLHTDTQYF
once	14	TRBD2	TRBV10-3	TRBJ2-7	TGTGCCATCAGGGGAGGGGACCTCTCCTACGAGCAGTACTTC	CAIRGGDLSYEQYF
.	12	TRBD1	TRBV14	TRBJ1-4	TGTGCCAGCAGCTGGACAGGGGAAAAACTGTTTTTT	CASSWTGEKLFF
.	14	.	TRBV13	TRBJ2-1	TGTGCCAGCAGCTTACGCGGGGGCCACAATGAGCAGTTCTTC	CASSLRGGHNEQFF
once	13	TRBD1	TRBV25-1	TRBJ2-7	TGTGCCAGCAGGAGGGACAGCTCCTACGAGCAGTACTTC	CASRRDSSYEQYF
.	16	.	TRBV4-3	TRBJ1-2	TGCGCCAGCAGCCAAGAGCGCGACAGGTTCGTTTATGGCTACACCTTC	CASSQERDRFVYGYTF
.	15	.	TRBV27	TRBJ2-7	TGTGCCAGCAGTTTGGGTGGGAGGGGGTCGGGCGAGCAGTACTTC	CASSLGGRGSGEQYF
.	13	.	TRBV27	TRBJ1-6	TGTGCCAGCAGTTGGAGAGGGAATTCACCCCTCCACTTT	CASSWRGNSPLHF
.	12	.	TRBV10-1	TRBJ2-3	TGCGCCAGCGGGCGAAGCACAGATACGCAGTATTTT	CASGRSTDTQYF
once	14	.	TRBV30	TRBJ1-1	TGTGCCTGGACTACCGGCTGGGGCTTCACTGAAGCTTTCTTT	CAWTTGWGFTEAFF
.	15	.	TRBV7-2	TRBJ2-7	TGTGCCAGCAGCTTAGGTGTTCAGGGCTCCTACGAGCAGTACTTC	CASSLGVQGSYEQYF
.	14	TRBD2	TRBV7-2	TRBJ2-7	TGTGCCAGCAGCTTCAGGACTAGCTCCTACGAGCAGTACTTC	CASSFRTSSYEQYF
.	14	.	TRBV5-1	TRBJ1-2	TGCGCCAGCAGCTTGGGCAGGGGAGTAGAGGGCTACACCTTC	CASSLGRGVEGYTF